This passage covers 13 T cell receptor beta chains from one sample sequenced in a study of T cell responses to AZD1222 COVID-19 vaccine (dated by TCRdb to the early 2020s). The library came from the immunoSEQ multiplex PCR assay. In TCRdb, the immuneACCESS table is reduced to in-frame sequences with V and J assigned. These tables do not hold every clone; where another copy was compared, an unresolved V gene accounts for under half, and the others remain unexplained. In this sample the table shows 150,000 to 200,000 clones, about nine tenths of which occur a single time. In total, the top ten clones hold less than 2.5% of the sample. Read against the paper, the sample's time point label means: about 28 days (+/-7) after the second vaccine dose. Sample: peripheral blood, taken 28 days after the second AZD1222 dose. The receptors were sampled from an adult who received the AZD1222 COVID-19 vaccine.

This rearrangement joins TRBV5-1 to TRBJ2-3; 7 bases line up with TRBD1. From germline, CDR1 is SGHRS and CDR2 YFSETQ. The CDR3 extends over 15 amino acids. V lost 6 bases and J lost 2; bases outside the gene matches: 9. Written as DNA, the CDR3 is TGCGCCAGCACCGTCAGGGGGTCCCCCACAGATACGCAGTATTTT. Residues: CASTVRGSPTDTQYF.

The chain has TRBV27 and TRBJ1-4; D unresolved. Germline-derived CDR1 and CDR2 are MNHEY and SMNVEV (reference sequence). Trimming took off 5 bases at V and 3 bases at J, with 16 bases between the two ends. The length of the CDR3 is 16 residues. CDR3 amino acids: CASSPFGSGANEKLFF. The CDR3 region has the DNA TGTGCCAGCAGTCCCTTTGGTTCAGGAGCTAATGAAAAACTGTTTTTT. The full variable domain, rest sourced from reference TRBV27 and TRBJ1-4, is EAQVTQNPRYLITVTGKKLTVTCSQNMNHEYMSWYRQDPGLGLRQIYYSMNVEVTDKGDVPEGYKVSRKEKRNFPLILESPSPNQTSLYFCASSPFGSGANEKLFFGSGTQLSVL.

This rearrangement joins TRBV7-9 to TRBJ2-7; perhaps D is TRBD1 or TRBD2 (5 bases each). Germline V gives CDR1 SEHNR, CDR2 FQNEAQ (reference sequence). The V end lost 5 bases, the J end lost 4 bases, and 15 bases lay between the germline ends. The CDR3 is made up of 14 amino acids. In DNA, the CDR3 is TGTGCCAGCAGCCTAAGGGACGGAGCTTACGAGCAGTACTTC. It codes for CASSLRDGAYEQYF.

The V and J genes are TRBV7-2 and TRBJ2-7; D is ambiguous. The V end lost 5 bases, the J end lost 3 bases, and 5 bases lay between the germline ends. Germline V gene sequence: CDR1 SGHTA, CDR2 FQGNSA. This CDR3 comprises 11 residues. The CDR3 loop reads CASSLYYEQYF. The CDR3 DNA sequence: TGTGCCAGCAGCCTTTACTACGAGCAGTACTTC.

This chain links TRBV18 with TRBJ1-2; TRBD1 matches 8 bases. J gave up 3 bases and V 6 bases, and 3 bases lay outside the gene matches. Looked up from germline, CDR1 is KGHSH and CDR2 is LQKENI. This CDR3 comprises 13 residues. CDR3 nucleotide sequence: TGTGCCAGCTCGCTGGGACAGGACTATGGCTACACCTTC. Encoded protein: CASSLGQDYGYTF.

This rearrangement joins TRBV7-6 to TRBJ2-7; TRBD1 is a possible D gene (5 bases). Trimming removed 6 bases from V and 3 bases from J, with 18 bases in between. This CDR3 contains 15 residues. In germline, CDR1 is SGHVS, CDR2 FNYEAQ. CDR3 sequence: CASRYLQGLGYEQYF. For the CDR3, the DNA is TGTGCCAGCAGATACCTCCAGGGCCTGGGCTACGAGCAGTACTTC.

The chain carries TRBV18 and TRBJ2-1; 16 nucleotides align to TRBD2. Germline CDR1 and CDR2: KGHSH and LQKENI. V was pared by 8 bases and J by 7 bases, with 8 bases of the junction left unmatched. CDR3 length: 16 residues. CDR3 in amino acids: CASLGTSGGGLNEQFF. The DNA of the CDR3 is TGTGCCAGCCTCGGGACTAGCGGGGGGGGCTTGAATGAGCAGTTCTTC.

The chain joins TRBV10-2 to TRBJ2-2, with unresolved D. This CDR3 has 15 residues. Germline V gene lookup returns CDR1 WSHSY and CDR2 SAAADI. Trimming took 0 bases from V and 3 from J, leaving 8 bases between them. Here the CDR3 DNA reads TGCGCCAGCAGTGAGTCGAGCGTACACACCGGGGAGCTGTTTTTT. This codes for CASSESSVHTGELFF.

CDR3 DNA: TGTGCCAGCAGCCACGGGGGACTAGCGGGAGCGTACGAGCAGTACTTC. It yields the protein CASSHGGLAGAYEQYF. The genes are TRBV3-1 (or the pseudogene TRBV3-2) and TRBJ2-7, with 14 bases identical to TRBD2. From germline, CDR1 is LGHDT and CDR2 YNNKEL (reference sequence). J was trimmed by 4 bases and V by 3 bases; bases with no gene match: 5. This CDR3 region has 16 residues.

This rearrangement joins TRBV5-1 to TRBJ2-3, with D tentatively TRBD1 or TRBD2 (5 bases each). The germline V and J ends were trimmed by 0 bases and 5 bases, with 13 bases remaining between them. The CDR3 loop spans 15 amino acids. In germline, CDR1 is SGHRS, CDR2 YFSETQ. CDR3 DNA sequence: TGCGCCAGCAGCTTGGCGGGGCAGGTGGTAGATACGCAGTATTTT. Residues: CASSLAGQVVDTQYF.

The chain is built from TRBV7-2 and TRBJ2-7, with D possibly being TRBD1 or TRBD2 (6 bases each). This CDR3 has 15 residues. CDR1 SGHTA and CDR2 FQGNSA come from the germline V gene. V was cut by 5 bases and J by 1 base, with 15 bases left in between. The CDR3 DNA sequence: TGTGCCAGCAGCCCTGGAGGGCAGGGGTCCTACGAGCAGTACTTC. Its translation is CASSPGGQGSYEQYF.

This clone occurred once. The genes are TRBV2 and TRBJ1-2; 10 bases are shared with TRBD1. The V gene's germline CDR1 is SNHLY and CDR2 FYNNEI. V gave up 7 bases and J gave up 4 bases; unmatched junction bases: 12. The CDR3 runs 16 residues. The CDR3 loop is CASTLTGGAIAYGYTF. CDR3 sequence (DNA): TGTGCCAGCACCTTGACAGGGGGCGCGATCGCCTATGGCTACACCTTC.

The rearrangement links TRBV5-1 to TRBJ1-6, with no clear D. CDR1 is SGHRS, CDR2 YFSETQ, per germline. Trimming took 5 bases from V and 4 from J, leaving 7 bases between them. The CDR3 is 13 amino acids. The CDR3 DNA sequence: TGCGCCAGCAGACAGACGTATAATTCACCCCTCCACTTT. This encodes CASRQTYNSPLHF.